The 25 T cell receptor beta chains in this list originate from one sample, sequenced in a study of shared clonotypes between healthy human individuals. Assay: immunoSEQ multiplex PCR; the TCRdb copy retains only in-frame clones and omits some. The data contain about 2.4 million clones, more than 80% of them seen just once; the ten biggest clones take up roughly 0.15%. The sequenced material came from naive CD4+ T cells sorted from blood. Subset: CD45RA+ positively selected. The receptors here all came from a man aged 18 to 35 in good health.

Worth noting for this clone: Other nucleotide sequences from this sample produce the same CDR3. V and J are TRBV10-3 and TRBJ2-5; D is possibly TRBD1 (6 bases). Between the trimmed V and J ends, which lost 2 bases and 2 bases, there was a span of 6 bases. CDR3 length equals 13 residues. The V gene's germline CDR1 is ENHRY and CDR2 SYGVKD. DNA for the CDR3: TGTGCCATCAGTGAGAGGGGGCAAGAGACCCAGTACTTC. It codes for CAISERGQETQYF.

The chain links TRBV10-3 to TRBJ1-4; tentatively, D is TRBD1 (6 bases). The CDR3 is 13 residues long. From germline, CDR1 is ENHRY and CDR2 SYGVKD. With 2 bases removed from V and 8 bases from J, the gap between germline ends came to 9 bases. The CDR3: CAISEIGGEKLFF. The CDR3 bases are TGTGCCATCAGTGAGATAGGGGGAGAAAAACTGTTTTTT.

The CDR3 DNA reads TGTGCCAGCAGTTTAGGCCAGGGGCTAATCGGGGCCAACGTCCTGACTTTC. It yields the protein CASSLGQGLIGANVLTF. This sequence joins TRBV27 and TRBJ2-6; tentatively, D is TRBD1 (6 bases). The germline V gene encodes CDR1 MNHEY and CDR2 SMNVEV (reference sequence). V was shortened by 2 bases and J by 4 bases, with 15 bases between the two germline ends. CDR3 size: 17 residues.

This clone has a single count. The gene calls are TRBV29-1 and TRBJ2-3; TRBD2 matches 12 bases. Germline CDR1 and CDR2: SQVTM and ANQGSEA. The CDR3 is 16 amino acids. V shed 5 bases, J shed 4 bases, and the junction held 10 bases outside the gene matches. DNA of the CDR3: TGCAGCGTTAGGTCTAGCGGGGGGGCCTATGCAGATACGCAGTATTTT. Translated: CSVRSSGGAYADTQYF.

The V call is TRBV20-1, the J call TRBJ2-7; D call uncertain. Germline loops: CDR1 DFQATT, CDR2 SNEGSKA (reference sequence). The CDR3 runs 11 residues. Between the trimmed V and J ends, which lost 3 bases and 6 bases, there was a span of 9 bases. The CDR3 reads CSASDGPEQYF. The CDR3 DNA sequence: TGCAGTGCTAGCGACGGACCCGAGCAGTACTTC.

The chain employs TRBV28 and TRBJ1-3; D gene unclear. Germline CDR1 reads MDHEN; CDR2 reads SYDVKM. The CDR3 sequence is 13 residues long. V lost 1 base to trimming and J lost 3 bases, with 4 bases between them. This chain's CDR3 is CASSLLRGNTIYF. The DNA of the CDR3 is TGTGCCAGCAGTTTATTGCGTGGAAACACCATATATTTT.

V usage is TRBV6-1 and J usage is TRBJ2-5; TRBD1 matches at 7 bases. Losses at the gene ends were 6 bases for V and 7 bases for J; bases not matched to a gene: 2. Germline V gene data show CDR1 as MNHNS and CDR2 as SASEGT. The CDR3 runs 11 residues. The CDR3 protein is CASRRQGTQYF. For the CDR3, the DNA is TGTGCCAGCAGACGACAGGGGACCCAGTACTTC.

The rearrangement links TRBV7-2 to TRBJ2-1; 7 positions agree with TRBD2. CDR3 length: 16 amino acids. J was trimmed by 4 bases and V by 1 base; bases with no gene match: 7. The V gene's germline CDR1 is SGHTA and CDR2 FQGNSA. This CDR3 is CASSLEAGVTYNEQFF. The CDR3 DNA reads TGTGCCAGCAGCTTAGAGGCGGGGGTCACTTACAATGAGCAGTTCTTC.

The chain couples TRBV12-5 to TRBJ1-2; perhaps TRBD1 as D (6 bases). The germline V gene has CDR1 LGHNT and CDR2 FRNRAP. The CDR3 covers 13 residues. V lost 5 bases, J lost 4 bases, and 11 bases lay in between. CDR3 sequence: CASGPGGGYGYTF. The CDR3 region has the DNA TGTGCTAGTGGTCCCGGGGGCGGCTATGGCTACACCTTC.

For this clone: This CDR3 is also generated by other DNA sequences in the sample. The genes are TRBV5-1 and TRBJ1-1; weak D call: TRBD1 (5 bases). Germline CDR1 is SGHRS and CDR2 is YFSETQ. Trimming shortened V by 3 bases and J by 0 bases, and 9 bases separated the two germline ends. The CDR3 has 14 amino acids. CDR3 bases: TGCGCCAGCAGCTCCGACAGCATGAACACTGAAGCTTTCTTT. This sequence encodes CASSSDSMNTEAFF. The complete variable domain, with remaining parts taken from reference TRBV5-1 and TRBJ1-1, reads KAGVTQTPRYLIKTRGQQVTLSCSPISGHRSVSWYQQTPGQGLQFLFEYFSETQRNKGNFPGRFSGRQFSNSRSEMNVSTLELGDSALYLCASSSDSMNTEAFFGQGTRLTVV.

Turning to this clone: The conserved phenylalanine or tryptophan is not found at the CDR3 terminus, so this likely reflects a read error. The genes are TRBV2 and TRBJ1-2; D possibly corresponds to TRBD1 (6 bases). Germline V gene data show CDR1 as SNHLY and CDR2 as FYNNEI. Trimming took 4 bases from V and 4 from J, leaving 10 bases between them. This CDR3 is built from 13 residues. The CDR3 region has the DNA TGTGCCAGCAGTGGGGGGGGCGCCTATGGCTACACCCTC. As protein: CASSGGGAYGYTL.

For this clone: The same CDR3 is also encoded by other DNA sequences in this sample. The J gene is TRBJ2-1, the V gene TRBV5-1; 7 bases align to TRBD1. The CDR3 runs 14 residues. Germline CDR1 reads SGHRS; CDR2 reads YFSETQ. With 4 bases clipped from V and 3 bases from J, the junction kept 4 bases outside the gene matches. CDR3 amino acids: CASSPGQSYNEQFF. The CDR3 coding sequence is TGCGCCAGCAGCCCGGGACAGAGCTACAATGAGCAGTTCTTC. Full variable domain (outside the CDR3, taken from reference TRBV5-1 and TRBJ2-1): KAGVTQTPRYLIKTRGQQVTLSCSPISGHRSVSWYQQTPGQGLQFLFEYFSETQRNKGNFPGRFSGRQFSNSRSEMNVSTLELGDSALYLCASSPGQSYNEQFFGPGTRLTVL.

The genes are TRBV6-5 and TRBJ2-4; D is possibly TRBD1 (6 bases). CDR3 size: 15 residues. Trimming shortened V by 6 bases and J by 0 bases, and 12 bases separated the two germline ends. Germline CDR1 reads MNHEY; CDR2 reads SVGAGI. CDR3 in DNA: TGTGCCAGCAGGGACGCAGGGGTAGCCAAAAACATTCAGTACTTC. The encoded protein is CASRDAGVAKNIQYF.

In its sample, this clone was seen a few times. The chain has TRBV9 and TRBJ2-3; 7 bases match TRBD1. The ends lost 0 bases at V and 3 bases at J; junction bases unmatched: 1. CDR1 and CDR2 from the germline V gene are SGDLS and YYNGEE. The CDR3 contains 14 residues. Written as DNA, the CDR3 is TGTGCCAGCAGCGTAGAGGGGGCAACAGATACGCAGTATTTT. It is translated as CASSVEGATDTQYF.

This chain uses TRBV7-9 with TRBJ2-7; TRBD2 agrees at 8 bases. Per the germline V gene, CDR1 is SEHNR and CDR2 is FQNEAQ (reference sequence). There are 14 residues in the CDR3. After removal of 3 bases from V and 6 bases from J, the junction contained 7 bases not matched to a gene. The CDR3 nucleotides read TGTGCCAGCAGCTTCACCGGGACTAGGGGCGAGCAGTACTTC. Encoded protein: CASSFTGTRGEQYF.

V gene TRBV11-2 combines with J gene TRBJ2-5, with D possibly matching TRBD1 (6 bases). The CDR3 has 15 residues. V was trimmed by 1 base and J by 4 bases, leaving 13 bases between them. Per germline, CDR1 SGHAT and CDR2 FQNNGV. Here the CDR3 reads CASSLVGGGPETQYF. As DNA, the CDR3 is TGTGCCAGCAGCTTAGTAGGGGGTGGCCCAGAGACCCAGTACTTC.

Details on this clone: The sample has other DNA sequences that encode this CDR3 too. The J gene is TRBJ1-1, the V gene TRBV28; D is ambiguous. The CDR3 runs to 11 residues. With 6 bases removed from V and 3 bases from J, the gap between germline ends came to 5 bases. CDR1 is MDHEN and CDR2 is SYDVKM in the germline V gene. CDR3 region: CASSSYTEAFF. The CDR3 coding sequence is TGTGCCAGCAGCTCTTACACTGAAGCTTTCTTT.

CDR3 amino acids: CASSNYRAALADTQYF. Written as DNA, the CDR3 is TGTGCCAGCAGTAACTACAGGGCGGCGCTTGCAGATACGCAGTATTTT. The chain joins TRBV6-5 to TRBJ2-3; tentative D call: TRBD1 (6 bases). The CDR3 totals 16 residues. Per the germline V gene, CDR1 is MNHEY and CDR2 is SVGAGI. V was cut by 5 bases and J by 4 bases, with 19 bases left in between.

The chain uses TRBV19 and TRBJ2-5; perhaps TRBD2 as D (6 bases). V lost 4 bases to trimming and J lost 5 bases, with 8 bases between them. The germline V gene has CDR1 LNHDA and CDR2 SQIVND (reference sequence). CDR3 size: 12 residues. This CDR3 reads CASSTSAETQYF. The CDR3 bases are TGTGCCAGTAGTACTAGCGCGGAGACCCAGTACTTC.

This chain uses TRBV18 with TRBJ2-7; tentatively, D is TRBD1 (5 bases). Trimming removed 5 bases at V and 2 bases at J, with 13 bases between. Germline values: CDR1 KGHSH, CDR2 LQKENI. This CDR3 spans 14 amino acids. The CDR3 here is CASSTGRLTYEQYF. CDR3 nucleotides: TGTGCCAGCTCAACAGGTCGTCTGACCTACGAGCAGTACTTC.

This clone was recorded a few times. The rearrangement uses TRBV5-1 and TRBJ1-1, with unresolved D. CDR1 SGHRS and CDR2 YFSETQ come from the germline V gene. V was clipped by 7 bases and J by 3 bases, with 13 bases between them. There are 13 residues in the CDR3. The CDR3 region is CASSPLGYTEAFF. In DNA, the CDR3 is TGCGCCAGCTCACCACTGGGATACACTGAAGCTTTCTTT.

V and J are TRBV7-2 and TRBJ2-1; 12 bases align to TRBD2. Germline CDR1 SGHTA, CDR2 FQGNSA. This CDR3 comprises 14 residues. J gave up 9 bases and V 7 bases, and 7 bases lay outside the gene matches. The CDR3, as DNA: TGTGCCAGCACCGTGACTAGCGGGGGAGGTGAGCAGTTCTTC. Amino acid sequence: CASTVTSGGGEQFF.

Here the CDR3 reads CASSTLAGGPNYEQYF. Written as DNA, the CDR3 is TGCGCCAGCAGCACCCTAGCGGGAGGGCCGAATTACGAGCAGTACTTC. This chain joins TRBV5-1 and TRBJ2-7; 12 bases are shared with TRBD2. This CDR3 has 16 residues. With V trimmed by 4 bases and J by 4 bases, 9 bases remained unmatched. CDR1 is SGHRS, CDR2 YFSETQ, per germline.

The rearrangement links TRBV6-5 to TRBJ2-7, with 9 bases that match TRBD1. The CDR3 is made up of 15 amino acids. The germline V gene encodes CDR1 MNHEY and CDR2 SVGAGI. V gave up 6 bases and J gave up 2 bases; unmatched junction bases: 8. CDR3 protein: CASRLSGQGPYEQYF. The CDR3, as DNA: TGTGCCAGCAGATTATCGGGACAGGGACCCTACGAGCAGTACTTC.

V is TRBV10-2 and J is TRBJ1-5; D unresolved. The CDR3 runs to 14 residues. Deletions cut 8 bases from V and 3 bases from J, with 14 bases between. Per the germline V gene, CDR1 is WSHSY and CDR2 is SAAADI. CDR3 amino acids: CASGDQVPNQPQHF. CDR3 sequence (DNA): TGCGCCAGCGGCGACCAGGTCCCCAATCAGCCCCAGCATTTT.